This TCR beta chain was recorded in a study of long-term antiretroviral therapy in people with HIV (dated by TCRdb to between 2021 and 2024). Looking at the study overall: The earliest samples were collected approximately a decade before the 2015 WHO recommendation for immediate ART, a period when ART was typically delayed until CD4 counts fell. Whether ART initiation and durable HIV suppression were associated with changes in peripheral blood TRB repertoire composition and diversity was tested in a retrospective serial study. A total of under 250 cryopreserved PBMC samples came from approximately 30 adults with confirmed HIV infection and were collected serially over a mean of about six years (range 1-12). About 35% of the 30 participants with HIV were female. No cross-contamination during QIAcube processing was shown when test extractions of a monoclonal T-cell line were performed alongside 25 to 35 polyclonal samples. On the study overall, not on this receptor specifically: Expanded TRB clones identified before ART initiation dominated the repertoire at all time points, although this dominance fluctuated and declined in many PLHIV after ART. Because PBMC availability was limited, only the TCR beta chain was sequenced, with no alpha chain pairing. No data were available on ART adherence, viral resistance or therapy changes, limiting inferences about post-ART repertoire changes. Unsorted PBMC were profiled instead of sorted CD4+ and CD8+ T cells because pre-ART samples had limited cell numbers. The samples span the years 2004 to 2017, and the ART regimens used may be less effective than current regimens. CDR3 length ranges in HIV repertoires were narrower than in controls, and network structure suggested an antigen-experienced repertoire with only a slight naive shift after ART. A significant increase in TRB diversity was found to be associated with ART initiation, although TRB diversity was observed to remain significantly below that of transplant donor controls even after long-term ART.

The immunoSEQ hsTCRB v3.0 assay was used at survey level resolution to sequence the TRB variable region. TRB sequencing targeted a depth of 40,000-50,000 T-cell genomes per sample. TRB libraries were pooled and sequenced on an Illumina MiSeq using a v3 150-cycle kit. In the paper's pipeline: Repertoire analysis ran in R within a reproducible Nextflow workflow covering QC, data transformation and analysis. LymphoSeq2, an R package for exploring AIRR-Seq data, was used to implement the custom analyses. A few samples that produced fewer than 5000 total TRB sequences were removed, so approximately 190 HIV repertoires were analyzed. Of the approximately 190 retained HIV repertoires, over 55 were collected before and roughly 130 after ART initiation. Repertoires were downsampled to 5000 TRB nucleotide sequences, and summary statistics were averaged over 100 downsampling iterations. The analysis kept only TRB sequences whose CDR3 regions were at least seven amino acids long. Diversity was measured with a Shannon entropy-derived clonality score and the Gini coefficient. Repertoire networks linked the top 5000 CDR3 amino acid sequences whenever two sequences differed by an edit distance of one. Antigen specificity groups and MHC restriction were predicted for TRB CDR3 amino acid sequences with GLIPH2. CDR3 amino acid sequences were matched against VDJdb and McPAS-TCR to flag known CMV, EBV, HIV or tissue antigen associations. Pre-ART, post-ART and control groups were compared with Wilcoxon signed-rank tests and Holm-Bonferroni correction. The source is immuneACCESS, and TCRdb retained only in-frame sequences with V and J called. Part of the clones is not carried over; for the studies checked, unresolved V genes explain less than half of this, and the remainder is unexplained. V and J calls and clone size follow that table, whereas D and trimming were derived from the DNA. Recorded for this sample are some 28,000 clones; 85% to 90% of them occurred a single time. The ten largest account for approximately 4.8% of the sample.

CDR1 and CDR2, looked up from the germline V gene (reference sequence), are SGHKS and YYEKEE. From its cysteine to its phenylalanine, the CDR3 spans 14 amino acids. The CDR3 DNA has 42 bases and is translated from base 1. V loses 2 bases, J loses 6 bases, and the germline ends lie 11 bases apart. Details on this clone: Its antigen remains unidentified. No much larger clone exists at a distance of one base, and base qualities are not known.

To be included, a participant needed at least one PBMC sample from before ART initiation plus at least two post-ART samples. Every participant with HIV received treatment in the United States of America. Before DNA extraction, cryopreserved samples of about 1-11 million PBMC were thawed and then washed. At the time of the earliest PBMC sample, participants with HIV were aged between roughly 20 and 60 years. Each participant contributed PBMC samples from 1-4 timepoints before ART initiation and 2-8 timepoints after ART initiation, with a median of 7 samples. Serial HIV viral load, CD4+ T-cell count, ART history and demographic data were obtained for every participant. Using a Qiagen kit on a QIAcube, genomic DNA was extracted from unsorted PBMC, with samples processed in batches of 12.

The sequencing used unsorted PBMCs, collected 0.8 years after starting antiretroviral therapy. The V gene is TRBV5-5 and the J gene is TRBJ2-2, with a tentative D gene TRBD1 over 6 matching bases. The receptor's source is a woman in her thirties with HIV. CDR3 loop: CASSFDRIAGELFF. The nucleotide sequence is given as TGTGCCAGCAGCTTTGACAGGATAGCCGGGGAGCTGTTTTTT.